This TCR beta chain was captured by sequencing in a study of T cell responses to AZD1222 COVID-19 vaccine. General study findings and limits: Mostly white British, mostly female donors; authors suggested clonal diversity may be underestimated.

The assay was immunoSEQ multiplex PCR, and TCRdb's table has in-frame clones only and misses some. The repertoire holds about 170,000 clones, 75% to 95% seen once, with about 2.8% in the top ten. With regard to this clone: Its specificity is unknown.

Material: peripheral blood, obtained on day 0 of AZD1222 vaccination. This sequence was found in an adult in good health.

Here the CDR3 DNA reads TGTGCCAGCAGCCGCTATGACAGGAAGAACACTGAAGCTTTCTTT. Its translation: CASSRYDRKNTEAFF. The chain joins TRBV6-5 to TRBJ1-1; D is perhaps TRBD1 (6 bases). The CDR3 runs to 15 residues. The germline V gene encodes CDR1 MNHEY and CDR2 SVGAGI. V was shortened by 6 bases and J by 1 base, with 15 bases between the two germline ends.